The 8 T cell receptor beta chains listed next were all sequenced from one sample in a study of cytomegalovirus exposure and HLA in healthy donors. 13 Jbeta primers and 60 Vbeta primers were used for the PCR. The method was immunoSEQ multiplex PCR; TCRdb's version includes in-frame clones alone and lacks a portion of them. The sample records under 250,000 clones, nearly 80% being singletons. The specimen sequenced was PBMCs. These receptors all stem from a male donor in good health and CMV-seronegative.

This rearrangement joins TRBV5-1 to TRBJ2-1; 10 nucleotides align to TRBD2. The CDR3 extends over 16 amino acids. V lost 5 bases and J lost 9; bases outside the gene matches: 14. The germline V gene encodes CDR1 SGHRS and CDR2 YFSETQ. The chain's CDR3 is CASSYAGTSDYGEQFF. CDR3 bases: TGCGCCAGCAGTTACGCCGGGACTAGCGATTACGGTGAGCAGTTCTTC.

The chain carries TRBV19 and TRBJ2-3, with 9 bases matching TRBD1. Germline V gene data show CDR1 as LNHDA and CDR2 as SQIVND (reference sequence). The CDR3 contains 12 residues. V dropped 6 bases and J dropped 7; count of bases not matched to a gene: 2. The DNA of the CDR3 is TGTGCCAGTAGGGACAGGGGTTATACGCAGTATTTT. It codes for CASRDRGYTQYF.

The chain joins TRBV19 to TRBJ2-7, with 7 nucleotides matching TRBD1. Germline trimming cut 5 bases from V and 0 bases from J; bases unmatched to any gene: 4. The germline V gene encodes CDR1 LNHDA and CDR2 SQIVND (reference sequence). The CDR3 runs to 14 residues. CDR3 nucleotide sequence: TGTGCCAGTAGTCCTCGGGACAGCTCCTACGAGCAGTACTTC. Its translation: CASSPRDSSYEQYF.

The V and J genes are TRBV28 and TRBJ1-1; no firm D call. The germline V gene has CDR1 MDHEN and CDR2 SYDVKM. Trimming took 7 bases from V and 0 from J, leaving 12 bases between them. This CDR3 is built from 14 residues. CDR3 sequence (DNA): TGTGCCAGCACCCCATGGCCCTTGAACACTGAAGCTTTCTTT. This sequence encodes CASTPWPLNTEAFF.

The chain couples TRBV27 to TRBJ2-7; D may be TRBD2 (6 bases). This CDR3 is 15 amino acids long. Germline assignment: CDR1 MNHEY and CDR2 SMNVEV (reference sequence). Deletions cut 6 bases from V and 3 bases from J, with 18 bases between. CDR3 sequence reads: CASSGGRGPDYEQYF. CDR3 coding DNA: TGTGCCAGCAGCGGGGGTAGGGGCCCTGACTACGAGCAGTACTTC.

Many counts were recorded for this clone. The rearrangement links TRBV6-4 to TRBJ2-7; 14 bases line up with TRBD2. With 2 bases clipped from V and 6 bases from J, the junction kept 0 bases outside the gene matches. Germline V gives CDR1 MRHNA, CDR2 SNTAGT. There are 14 residues in the CDR3. The CDR3 coding sequence is TGTGCCAGCAGTGACGGGACTAGCGGGAGCGAGCAGTACTTC. As protein: CASSDGTSGSEQYF.

The chain recombines TRBV21-1 with TRBJ2-7; the DNA was not used to check the table's D call, TRBD2. TRBV21-1 is flagged as a pseudogene. This CDR3 comprises 18 residues. CDR3 amino acids: CASSADLRTSGNSYEQYF. CDR3 DNA: TGTGCCAGCAGCGCCGACCTTAGGACTAGCGGGAACTCCTACGAGCAGTACTTC.

This chain connects TRBV2 to TRBJ2-7; D is perhaps TRBD2 (7 bases). V was clipped by 3 bases and J by 4 bases, with 16 bases between them. Germline V gene lookup returns CDR1 SNHLY and CDR2 FYNNEI. CDR3 length equals 15 residues. CDR3: CASSDWGGRRYEQYF. CDR3 DNA: TGTGCCAGCAGTGACTGGGGGGGCCGCCGATACGAGCAGTACTTC.